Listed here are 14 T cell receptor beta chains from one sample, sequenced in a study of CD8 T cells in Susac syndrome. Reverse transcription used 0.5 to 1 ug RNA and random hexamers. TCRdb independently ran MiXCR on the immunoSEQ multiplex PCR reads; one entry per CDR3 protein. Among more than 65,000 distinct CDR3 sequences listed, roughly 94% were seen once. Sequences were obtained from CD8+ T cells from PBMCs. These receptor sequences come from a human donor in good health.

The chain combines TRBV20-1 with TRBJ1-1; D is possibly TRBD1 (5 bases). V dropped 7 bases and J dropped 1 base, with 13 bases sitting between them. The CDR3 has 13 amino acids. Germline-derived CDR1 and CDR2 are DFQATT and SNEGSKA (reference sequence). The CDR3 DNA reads TGCAGTGATCATTTGGACACGAACACTGAAGCTTTCTTT. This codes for CSDHLDTNTEAFF.

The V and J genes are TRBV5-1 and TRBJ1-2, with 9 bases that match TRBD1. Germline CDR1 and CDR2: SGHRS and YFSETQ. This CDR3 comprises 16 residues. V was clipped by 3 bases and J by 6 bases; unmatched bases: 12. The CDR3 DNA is TGCGCCAGCAGCTCTGTCCCGGGACAGGGTCGAAATGGCTACACCTTC. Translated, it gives CASSSVPGQGRNGYTF.

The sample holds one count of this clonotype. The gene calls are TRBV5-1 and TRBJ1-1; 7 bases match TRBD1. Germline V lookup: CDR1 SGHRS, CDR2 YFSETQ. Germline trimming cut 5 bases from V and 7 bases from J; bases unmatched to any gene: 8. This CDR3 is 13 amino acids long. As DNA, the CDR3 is TGCGCCAGCAGTACGGGGGACAGTTTTGAAGCTTTCTTT. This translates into CASSTGDSFEAFF.

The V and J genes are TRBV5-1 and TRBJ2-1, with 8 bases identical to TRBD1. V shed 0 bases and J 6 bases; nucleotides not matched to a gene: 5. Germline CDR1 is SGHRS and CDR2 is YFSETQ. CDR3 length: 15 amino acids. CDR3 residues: CASSLGQGSFNEQFF. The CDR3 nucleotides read TGCGCCAGCAGCTTGGGACAGGGGAGTTTCAATGAGCAGTTCTTC.

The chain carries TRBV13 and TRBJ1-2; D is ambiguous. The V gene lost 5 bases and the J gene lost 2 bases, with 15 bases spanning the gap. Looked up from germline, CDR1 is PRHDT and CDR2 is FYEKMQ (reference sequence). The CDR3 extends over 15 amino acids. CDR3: CASSGEGRPNYGYTF. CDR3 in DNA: TGTGCCAGCAGCGGGGAGGGCAGGCCGAACTATGGCTACACCTTC.

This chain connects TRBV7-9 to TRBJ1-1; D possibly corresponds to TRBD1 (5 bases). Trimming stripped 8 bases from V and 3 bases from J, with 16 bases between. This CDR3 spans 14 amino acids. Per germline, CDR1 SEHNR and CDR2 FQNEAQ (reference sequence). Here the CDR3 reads CASRQGFGDTEAFF. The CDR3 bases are TGTGCCAGCCGGCAGGGATTCGGGGACACTGAAGCTTTCTTT.

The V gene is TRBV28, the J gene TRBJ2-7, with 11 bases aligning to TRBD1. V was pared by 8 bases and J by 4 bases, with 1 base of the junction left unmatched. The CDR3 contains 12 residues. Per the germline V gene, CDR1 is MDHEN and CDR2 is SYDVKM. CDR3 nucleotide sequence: TGTGCCAGCGGGACAGGGGGTTACGAGCAGTACGTC. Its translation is CASGTGGYEQYV.

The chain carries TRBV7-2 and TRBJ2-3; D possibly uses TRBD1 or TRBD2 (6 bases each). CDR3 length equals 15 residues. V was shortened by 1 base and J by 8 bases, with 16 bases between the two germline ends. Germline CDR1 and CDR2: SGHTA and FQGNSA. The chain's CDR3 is CASSLVVGGTGTQYF. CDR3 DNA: TGTGCCAGCAGCTTAGTGGTGGGGGGCACGGGTACGCAGTATTTT.

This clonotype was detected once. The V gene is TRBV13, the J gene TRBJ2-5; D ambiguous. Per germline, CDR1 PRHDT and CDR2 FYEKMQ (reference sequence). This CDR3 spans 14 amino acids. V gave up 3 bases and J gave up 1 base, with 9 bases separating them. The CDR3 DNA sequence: TGTGCCAGCAGCTTTCAGAGCCGCCAAGAGACCCAGTACTTC. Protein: CASSFQSRQETQYF.

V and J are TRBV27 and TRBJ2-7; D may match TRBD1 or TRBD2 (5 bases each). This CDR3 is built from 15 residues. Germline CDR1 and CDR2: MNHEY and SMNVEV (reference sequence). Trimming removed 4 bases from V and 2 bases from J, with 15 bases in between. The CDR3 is CASSSSGQMTYEQYF. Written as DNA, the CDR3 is TGTGCCAGCAGTTCCTCGGGGCAGATGACCTACGAGCAGTACTTC.

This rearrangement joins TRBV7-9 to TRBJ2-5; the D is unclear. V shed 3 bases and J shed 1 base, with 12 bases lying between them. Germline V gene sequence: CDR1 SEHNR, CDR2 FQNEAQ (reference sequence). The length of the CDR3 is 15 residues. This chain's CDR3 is CASSFAVGLQETQYF. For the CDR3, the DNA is TGTGCCAGCAGCTTCGCAGTCGGCCTCCAAGAGACCCAGTACTTC.

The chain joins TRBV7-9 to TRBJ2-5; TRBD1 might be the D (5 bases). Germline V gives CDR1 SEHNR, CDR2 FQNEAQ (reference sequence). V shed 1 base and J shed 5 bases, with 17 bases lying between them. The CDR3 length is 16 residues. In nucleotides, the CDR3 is TGTGCCAGCAGCTTAGACCAGACAGACCTGTGGGAGACCCAGTACTTC. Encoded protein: CASSLDQTDLWETQYF.

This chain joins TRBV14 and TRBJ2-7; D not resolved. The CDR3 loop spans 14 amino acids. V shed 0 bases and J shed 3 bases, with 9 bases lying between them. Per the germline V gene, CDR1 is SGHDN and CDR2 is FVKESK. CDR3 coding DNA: TGTGCCAGCAGCCAAGACGGACGGTTCTACGAGCAGTACTTC. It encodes CASSQDGRFYEQYF.

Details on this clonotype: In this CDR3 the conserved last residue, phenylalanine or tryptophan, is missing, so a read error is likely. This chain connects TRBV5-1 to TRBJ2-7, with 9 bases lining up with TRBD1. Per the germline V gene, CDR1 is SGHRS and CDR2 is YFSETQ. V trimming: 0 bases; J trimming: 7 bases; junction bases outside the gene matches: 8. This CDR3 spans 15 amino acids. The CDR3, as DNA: TGCGCCAGCAGCTTGGACAGGGGGCTTGCTAGGGAGCAGTACCTC. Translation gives CASSLDRGLAREQYL.